This T cell receptor (beta chain) is drawn from a study of cytomegalovirus exposure and HLA in healthy donors (dated by TCRdb to 2015 to 2018). Looking at the study overall: In an earlier analysis of 550 to 750 of the donors, 276 Gb of sequence data and 90 million to 130 million unique TCR beta sequences from 180 million or so T cells were reported. An early release that covered roughly 600 HLA-typed donors contained about 300 gigabases of sequencing data and roughly 84 million unique TCR sequences. The genetic ancestry cluster associated with self-reported Caucasian donors included about four fifths of the 300 to 450 genotyped donors. The aim of the study was to test whether cataloging public T cell receptors could identify signatures of past pathogen exposure. Using immunosequencing, the study profiled T cell repertoires from roughly 650 subjects and related those repertoires to cytomegalovirus serostatus. In addition to the first cohort of 666 subjects, a separate validation cohort of 120 different subjects was used. The study combined high-throughput TCR immunosequencing, statistical association of individual TCRs with disease status, and machine learning to predict cytomegalovirus infection status. In a later analysis, previously published TCR beta repertoires from about 670 donors were re-analyzed and high-resolution HLA genotyping was added so that TCR occurrence patterns could be studied. The later analysis used no new phenotypic data to find candidate immune exposures, relying instead on TCR beta sequences and their occurrence across donors. In an earlier analysis of a few hundred of the donors, high-throughput TCR beta sequencing was used to judge whether each TCR beta V gene segment behaved as functional or pseudogenic. Donor age, sex, ethnicity and CMV serostatus were collected together with the repertoire data. Genome-wide SNP genotypes for about 60% of the roughly 700 donors were used in a later genetic analysis, which treated that subset as a discovery cohort. Every repertoire in the discovery cohort had been generated on one and the same sequencing platform. Class I and class II HLA loci were covered by the typing at four-digit resolution. The number of donors typed differed by locus, with 629-630 for A, B, C, DRB1 and DQB1, more than 500 for DQA1, some 570 for DPA1, and roughly 450 for DPB1. Because of strong linkage in the cohort, roughly five DR-DQ haplotypes were treated as single units for association and clustering. Across 398 genotyped donors of the cohort, an average of about 240,000 unique TCR beta nucleotide sequences per donor were sequenced, and roughly a sixth of those sequences were non-productive.

With respect to this clone: Its antigen target is currently unknown. Per-nucleotide qualities are absent, and no much larger clonotype sits a single base away.

The library was produced with the immunoSEQ multiplex PCR assay. A mixture of 60 forward primers for TCR Vbeta segments and 13 reverse primers for TCR Jbeta segments was used in the multiplex PCR. Amplification of the CDR3 region of rearranged TCR beta genes was performed with a multiplex PCR assay on genomic DNA. On the Illumina HiSeq System, the amplified TCR beta libraries were sequenced as 87-base-pair reads. In the source study's methods: A later analysis tallied around 80 million unique TCR beta chains across the approximately 670 repertoires, and about 10 million of those chains were shared by two or more donors. Raw reads were error-corrected and collapsed into unique sequences with a nearest-neighbor algorithm that merged closely related sequences to remove PCR and sequencing errors. To assign V, D and J gene segments, CDR3 sequences were aligned to IMGT reference sequences. For a sequence to be retained, at least a six-nucleotide match to both a V gene segment and a J gene segment was required. Rearrangements were called productive when the CDR3 lacked stop codons and stayed in frame with V and J; all others were non-productive. CDR3 was defined according to IMGT convention as the region running from the second conserved V-encoded cysteine to the conserved J-encoded phenylalanine. The earlier analysis of 500 to 750 of the donors excluded any sequence lacking an unambiguous match to a single V gene segment. In an earlier analysis of a few hundred of the donors, V segments were called functional above 56.7% productive rearrangements and were called segregating when the between-donor standard deviation exceeded 5%. A statistical classification framework was built to diagnose cytomegalovirus status from the catalog of TCR beta chain sequences. A later analysis assigned V and J genes by comparing TCR nucleotide sequences with IMGT/GENE-DB human TR gene sequences. A later analysis assigned CDR3 sequences and most-parsimonious VDJ recombination scenarios with the TCRdist pipeline. In a later analysis, each TCR beta chain was defined by its CDR3 amino acid sequence together with its V-gene family, and reads without a unique V-gene family were excluded. In a later analysis, some 600 highly shared, low-generation-probability nucleotide sequences were removed to address suspected cross-contamination and a sequencing artifact. For each public chain, a later analysis derived a clonal expansion index from normalized ranks of inferred template counts within each repertoire. A later analysis computed generation probabilities with a VDJ recombination model fitted to out-of-frame rearrangements, and checked the results against IGoR. In a later analysis, TCR-TCR, TCR-HLA and TCR-CMV co-occurrence was scored with hypergeometric tests, and a repertoire-size bias correction was applied to TCR pairs. In a later analysis, false discovery rates were estimated by permuting HLA or CMV assignments 20 times. In a later analysis, co-occurring TCRs were grouped using DBSCAN, with TCRdist sequence similarity added in when clustering inside HLA-allele-positive subsets. Repertoires with fewer than 30,000 or more than 120,000 public chains, plus five repertoires with anomalous nucleotide sharing, were excluded from co-occurrence clustering. TCRdb mirrors the immuneACCESS table, restricted to in-frame sequences. Some clones are absent from its copies; in checked studies, under half trace to an unresolved V gene, and the reason for the others is unknown. V, J and clone size were drawn from that table, and D and trimming were deduced from the DNA. The sample contains some 110,000 clones, over 65% of them found a single time. Of the sample, around 10% falls within the top ten clones.

In total, approximately 690 healthy bone marrow donors made up the cohort. All cohort members were sampled while nominally healthy, although unrecorded immune exposures were likely present. The donor was CMV seropositive and belonged to the group of more than 250 seropositive cohort members. A peripheral blood sample was provided by each donor, and peripheral blood mononuclear cells were used for TCR beta sequencing. Genomic DNA extraction from the blood cell samples was performed with the Qiagen DNeasy Blood Extraction Kit. The junction carries 8 bases between V and J, which are trimmed by 2 bases and 4 bases respectively. According to the germline V gene, CDR1 reads LGHNA and CDR2 reads YSLEER. The CDR3 runs 13 amino acids, cysteine and phenylalanine included. Here the CDR3 DNA is all that survives: 39 bases in frame from base 1. The research as a whole found: A later analysis reported that several top co-occurrence clusters appeared linked to parvovirus B19, influenza, CMV and Epstein-Barr virus. Only TCR beta chains were sequenced in this cohort, and the absence of alpha or paired-chain data limited detectable features. Because the 87-base-pair reads could not distinguish some IMGT-functional V segments, including TRBV6-2 and TRBV6-3, those segments were excluded. In a later genetic analysis, fewer N-insertions in productive TCRs were reported among donors in an Asian-associated ancestry cluster than the approximately 670-donor mean. In vitro tests confirmed that a few of the cytomegalovirus-associated TCR beta chains recognize cytomegalovirus antigens. The authors suggested that the approach could potentially be generalized to other disease states and immunological phenotypes. Sequencing depth was assumed to be roughly uniform across donors in the presence/absence analyses, though that assumption may not hold. The earlier analysis of fewer than 750 of the donors excluded approximately 17 rarely observed V segments, including chromosome 9 orphons, because counts were too low. Because HLA typing was unavailable for some donors at each locus, only the typed subset was used in association tests. In a later genetic analysis, a missense DCLRE1C variant was associated with V-gene and J-gene trimming of TCR beta chains, and the association was replicated in an independent cohort. Correlated functional status among segregating V segments might reflect linkage disequilibrium, but an unknown experimental factor could not be ruled out. Most TCR sequences were seen in very few donors, while some public TCRs were found in many individuals. A further reported finding was that TCR beta sequences accurately predicted the HLA-A and HLA-B alleles for most subjects in the first cohort. Most CMV-associated TCR beta chains appeared to be HLA-restricted in a later analysis, and the HLA associations seemed to be driven largely by CMV exposure. The sequencing pipeline was judged likely to have produced a cluster of highly shared sequence variants as a technical artifact. The study listed approximately 150 TCR beta chains as associated with cytomegalovirus. In a later analysis, some 18,000 TCR beta sequences were associated with specific HLA alleles at a false discovery rate of 0.05. For the cohort, immune exposure information was limited to CMV serostatus. Assigning TCR associations to individual alleles was difficult when HLA alleles, especially DR and DQ, strongly co-occurred. In a later analysis, the rate of TCR association differed among HLA loci, with DRB1 alleles having the most associated TCRs and HLA-C alleles having the fewest. Cytomegalovirus status was reported to be diagnosed by the classifier with high specificity and sensitivity in both the original and validation cohorts. In an earlier analysis of fewer than 750 of the donors, most TCR beta V segments were observed in productive rearrangements about 87% or about 30% of the time, broadly matching IMGT annotations. Compared with equally common non-associated chains, HLA-associated TCR beta chains in a later analysis were more clonally expanded and had lower generation probabilities.

Recombination joined TRBV4-3 with TRBJ1-2; a weak D assignment points to TRBD1 (5 bases agree). The receptor's source is a woman aged 45-59 years in good health and CMV-seropositive. The material sequenced was PBMCs. The DNA sequence is as follows: TGCGCCAGCAGCCAACTCGGGGGCTATGGCTACACCTTC. This gives the protein CASSQLGGYGYTF.